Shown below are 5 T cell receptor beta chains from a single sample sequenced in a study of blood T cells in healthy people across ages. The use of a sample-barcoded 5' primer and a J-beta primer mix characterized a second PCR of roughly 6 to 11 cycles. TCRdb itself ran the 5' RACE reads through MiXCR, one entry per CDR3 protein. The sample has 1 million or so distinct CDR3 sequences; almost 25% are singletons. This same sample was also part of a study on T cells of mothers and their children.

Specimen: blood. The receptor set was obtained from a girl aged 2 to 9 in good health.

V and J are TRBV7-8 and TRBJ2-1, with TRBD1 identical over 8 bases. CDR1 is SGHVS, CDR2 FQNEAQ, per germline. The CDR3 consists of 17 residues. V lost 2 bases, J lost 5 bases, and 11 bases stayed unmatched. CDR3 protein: CASSLLTGACNNNEQFF. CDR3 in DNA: TGTGCCAGCAGCTTACTGACAGGGGCCTGTAACAACAATGAGCAGTTCTTC.

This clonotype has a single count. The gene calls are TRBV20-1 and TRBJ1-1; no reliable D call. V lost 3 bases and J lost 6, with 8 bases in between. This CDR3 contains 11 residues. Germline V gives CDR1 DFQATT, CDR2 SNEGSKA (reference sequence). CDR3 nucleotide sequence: TGCAGTGCTAGTTGGGAACCTGAAGCTTTCTTT. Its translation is CSASWEPEAFF.

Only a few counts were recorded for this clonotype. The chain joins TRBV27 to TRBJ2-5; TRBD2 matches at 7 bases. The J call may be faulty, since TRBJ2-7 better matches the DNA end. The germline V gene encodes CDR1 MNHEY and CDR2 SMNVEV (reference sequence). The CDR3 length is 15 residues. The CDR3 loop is CASSQVGGVFYEQYF. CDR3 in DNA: TGTGCCAGCAGCCAAGTTGGGGGGGTTTTTTACGAGCAGTACTTC.

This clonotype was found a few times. The CDR3: CASSLWPTSTDTQYF. The CDR3, as DNA: TGTGCCAGCAGCTTATGGCCTACAAGCACAGATACGCAGTATTTT. This rearrangement joins TRBV7-3 to TRBJ2-3, with D hard to call. Trimming removed 2 bases at V and 0 bases at J, with 9 bases between. Germline values: CDR1 SGHTA, CDR2 FQGTGA. The CDR3 length is 15 residues.

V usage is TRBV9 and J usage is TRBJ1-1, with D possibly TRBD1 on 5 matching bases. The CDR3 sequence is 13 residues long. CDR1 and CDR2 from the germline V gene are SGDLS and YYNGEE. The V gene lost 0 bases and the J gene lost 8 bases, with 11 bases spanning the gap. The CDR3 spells CASSVDGAGEAFF. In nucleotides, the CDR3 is TGTGCCAGCAGCGTAGATGGGGCAGGGGAAGCTTTCTTT. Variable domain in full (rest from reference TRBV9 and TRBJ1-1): DSGVTQTPKHLITATGQRVTLRCSPRSGDLSVYWYQQSLDQGLQFLIQYYNGEERAKGNILERFSAQQFPDLHSELNLSSLELGDSALYFCASSVDGAGEAFFGQGTRLTVV.